The entry below describes one T cell receptor (beta chain). The sample belongs to a study of blood T cell repertoires in COVID-19. Study-level information: Specimens from acute and convalescent COVID-19 originated in the United States, Italy and Spain. From T cells, B-cell-depleted T cells, or PBMCs came the material, which was cDNA or gDNA.

The CDR3 sequence is 15 residues long. The germline gives CDR1 SGHRS, CDR2 YFSETQ. Trimming stripped 0 bases from V and 0 bases from J, with 6 bases between. Original methodology: For nucleated cells, counts were estimated from reference gene primer amplification. Generated by immunoSEQ multiplex PCR, the TCRdb table keeps only in-frame clones and is missing some. V, J and clone size derive from that table, while D and trimming were established from the DNA sequence. In the table there are some 250,000 clones, about 88% of which are singletons. V is TRBV5-1 and J is TRBJ1-4; D gene ambiguous. Sequenced sample: peripheral blood. The TCR originated in a man aged 25-45 years with active or convalescent COVID-19. CDR3 residues: CASSLVASTNEKLFF. In DNA form, the CDR3 reads TGCGCCAGCAGCTTGGTGGCCTCAACTAATGAAAAACTGTTTTTT. Looking up the rest from reference TRBV5-1 and TRBJ1-4 gives the full variable domain: KAGVTQTPRYLIKTRGQQVTLSCSPISGHRSVSWYQQTPGQGLQFLFEYFSETQRNKGNFPGRFSGRQFSNSRSEMNVSTLELGDSALYLCASSLVASTNEKLFFGSGTQLSVL.